The 9 T cell receptor beta chains given below trace back to one sample, sequenced in a study of blood T cells in healthy people across ages. Sample-barcoded 5' priming and a J-beta primer mix drove a second PCR of roughly 6 to 12 cycles. A single record per CDR3 protein comes from TCRdb applying MiXCR to the 5' RACE reads. This table holds more than 500,000 distinct CDR3 sequences, 25% to 30% found once. Specimen: blood. The receptor source for this set is a woman in her seventies in good health.

This clonotype came up a few times. CDR3 protein: CASSSTAGNTIYF. The CDR3 nucleotides are TGTGCCAGTAGTTCGACAGCTGGAAACACCATATATTTT. This chain connects TRBV19 to TRBJ1-3; possibly TRBD1 for D (5 bases). CDR3 length equals 13 residues. The germline V and J ends were trimmed by 5 bases and 2 bases, with 7 bases remaining between them. CDR1 and CDR2 (germline): LNHDA, SQIVND (reference sequence).

V and J are TRBV19 and TRBJ1-5; TRBD1 matches 9 bases. The length of the CDR3 is 17 residues. Per germline, CDR1 LNHDA and CDR2 SQIVND (reference sequence). With 4 bases clipped from V and 1 base from J, the junction kept 8 bases outside the gene matches. The CDR3 sequence is CASSRTGASGSNQPQHF. In DNA, the CDR3 is TGTGCCAGTAGTAGGACAGGGGCGTCGGGGAGCAATCAGCCCCAGCATTTT.

This chain uses TRBV7-9 with TRBJ2-2; tentative D call: TRBD1 (5 bases). This CDR3 is 12 amino acids long. The V gene lost 3 bases and the J gene lost 7 bases, with 6 bases spanning the gap. The germline V gene has CDR1 SEHNR and CDR2 FQNEAQ (reference sequence). The CDR3 DNA reads as TGTGCCAGCAGCTTGGGGCTCGGGGAGCTGTTTTTT. Protein: CASSLGLGELFF.

The rearrangement links TRBV20-1 to TRBJ1-1; D perhaps matches TRBD1 (6 bases). Germline V gene data show CDR1 as DFQATT and CDR2 as SNEGSKA (reference sequence). V shed 1 base and J shed 0 bases, with 9 bases lying between them. The CDR3 consists of 14 residues. The DNA for the CDR3 is TGCAGTGCTAGAGCGGGACACCTGAACACTGAAGCTTTCTTT. It specifies CSARAGHLNTEAFF.

The chain joins TRBV20-1 to TRBJ2-5; TRBD2 agrees at 10 bases. Judging by the DNA end, TRBJ2-1 fits better; the J call may be wrong. This CDR3 has 15 amino acids. Looked up from germline, CDR1 is DFQATT and CDR2 is SNEGSKA (reference sequence). CDR3 nucleotide sequence: TGCAGTGCTAGACCTGGACTAGCGGCGGCGAATGAGCAGTTCTTC. Translated, it gives CSARPGLAAANEQFF.

This clonotype has just a few counts. V is TRBV7-9 and J is TRBJ1-1, with 7 bases matching TRBD1. Germline CDR1 and CDR2: SEHNR and FQNEAQ (reference sequence). The CDR3 extends over 13 amino acids. Trimming removed 0 bases from V and 8 bases from J; junction bases left unmatched: 3. The DNA of the CDR3 is TGTGCCAGCAGCTTAGCGGACAGGCCCGAAGCTTTCTTT. Its translation is CASSLADRPEAFF.

This chain joins TRBV5-1 and TRBJ2-5, with 9 bases lining up with TRBD2. The germline V gene has CDR1 SGHRS and CDR2 YFSETQ. V lost 1 base to trimming and J lost 1 base; unmatched junction nucleotides: 8. The CDR3 contains 17 residues. The CDR3 nucleotides read TGCGCCAGCAGCTTGAGTAGCGGGAGATACTCCCAAGAGACCCAGTACTTC. This sequence encodes CASSLSSGRYSQETQYF.

The genes are TRBV12-3 or TRBV12-4 and TRBJ1-1; D not certain. V was clipped by 3 bases and J by 0 bases, with 5 bases between them. This CDR3 is built from 13 residues. The CDR3 nucleotides read TGTGCCAGCAGTTTCATGATGAACACTGAAGCTTTCTTT. Residues: CASSFMMNTEAFF.

This chain joins TRBV11-3 and TRBJ2-5; 10 nucleotides align to TRBD2. The DNA end is more similar to TRBJ2-1, so the J call may be wrong. This CDR3 spans 19 amino acids. Germline CDR1 reads SGHNT; CDR2 reads YENEEA. The CDR3 reads CASSSTGTSASSSYNEQFF. The CDR3 DNA sequence: TGTGCCAGCAGCTCAACGGGGACTAGCGCCTCCAGCTCCTACAATGAGCAGTTCTTC.